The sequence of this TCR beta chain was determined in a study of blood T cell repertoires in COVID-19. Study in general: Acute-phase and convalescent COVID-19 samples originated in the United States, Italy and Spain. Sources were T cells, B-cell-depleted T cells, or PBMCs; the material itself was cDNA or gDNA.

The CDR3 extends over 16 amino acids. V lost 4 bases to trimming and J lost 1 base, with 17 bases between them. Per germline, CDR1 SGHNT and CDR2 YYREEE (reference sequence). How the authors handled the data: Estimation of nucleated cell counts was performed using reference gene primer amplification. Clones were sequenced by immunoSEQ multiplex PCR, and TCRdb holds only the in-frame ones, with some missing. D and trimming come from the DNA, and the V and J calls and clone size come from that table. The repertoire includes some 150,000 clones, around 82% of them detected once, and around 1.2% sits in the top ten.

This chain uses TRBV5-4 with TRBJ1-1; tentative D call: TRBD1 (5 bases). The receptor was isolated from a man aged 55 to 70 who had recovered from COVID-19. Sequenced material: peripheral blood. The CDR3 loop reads CASSIGVTQENTEAFF. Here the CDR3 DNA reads TGTGCCAGCAGCATTGGGGTGACACAGGAGAACACTGAAGCTTTCTTT.